A single sample gave rise to the 2 T cell receptor beta chains below, sequenced in a study of cytomegalovirus exposure and HLA in healthy donors (dated 2017 in TCRdb). Library method: the immunoSEQ multiplex PCR assay. A mixture of 60 forward primers for TCR Vbeta segments and 13 reverse primers for TCR Jbeta segments was used in the multiplex PCR. Entries here come from immuneACCESS through TCRdb and include only in-frame sequences with V and J called. Some clones fail to appear in such tables; in the studies checked, an unresolved V gene covers under half of the shortfall, and the cause of the remainder is unknown. The sample contains about 190,000 clones, around 87% of them found a single time. The ten largest clones represent around 1.2% of the sample. The sample was PBMCs. All receptors derive from a man aged 25 to 40 in good health and CMV-seronegative.

The gene calls are TRBV19 and TRBJ2-5; TRBD1 matches 7 bases. The J call may not be correct, given that the DNA end is closer to TRBJ2-7. Germline lookup yields CDR1 LNHDA and CDR2 SQIVND (reference sequence). This CDR3 is 11 amino acids long. The CDR3 reads CATGDSLEQYF. The CDR3 DNA follows: TGTGCCACCGGGGACAGTCTCGAGCAGTACTTC.

This rearrangement joins TRBV10-3 to TRBJ1-1; D call uncertain. This CDR3 has 13 amino acids. Germline values: CDR1 ENHRY, CDR2 SYGVKD. The V and J ends lost 10 bases and 1 base respectively, with 13 bases between them. The CDR3 here is CASLRSANTEAFF. The CDR3 DNA sequence: TGTGCCAGCCTCAGGTCCGCGAACACTGAAGCTTTCTTT.